This T cell receptor beta chain is from a study of cytomegalovirus exposure and HLA in healthy donors. Comments on this clone: The target antigen is unknown.

Study conclusions and caveats: Analyzed later, association rates of TCRs varied across HLA loci, with DRB1 most and HLA-C fewest.

PCR primers comprised 60 Vbeta and 13 Jbeta primers. Study processing details: The authors later counted 70 million to 85 million unique TCR beta chains, about 11 million of them shared. Method: immunoSEQ multiplex PCR; TCRdb's copy keeps in-frame clones and lacks some. The V and J calls and clone size were taken over from that table, and D and trimming were inferred from the DNA. Among 150,000 or so clones, around 75% were seen once, and the ten largest hold 1.5% to 2%. In germline, CDR1 is ENHRY, CDR2 SYGVKD. The length of the CDR3 is 14 residues. The J segment lost 0 bases and the V segment lost 4 bases, leaving 0 bases of the junction unmatched.

The TCR was taken from a woman aged 18-30 years in good health and CMV-seronegative. Sequences were obtained from PBMCs. The chain links TRBV10-3 to TRBJ1-1; 9 bases line up with TRBD1. The CDR3 sequence: CAISGQGVNTEAFF. CDR3 in DNA: TGTGCCATCAGTGGACAGGGGGTGAACACTGAAGCTTTCTTT.